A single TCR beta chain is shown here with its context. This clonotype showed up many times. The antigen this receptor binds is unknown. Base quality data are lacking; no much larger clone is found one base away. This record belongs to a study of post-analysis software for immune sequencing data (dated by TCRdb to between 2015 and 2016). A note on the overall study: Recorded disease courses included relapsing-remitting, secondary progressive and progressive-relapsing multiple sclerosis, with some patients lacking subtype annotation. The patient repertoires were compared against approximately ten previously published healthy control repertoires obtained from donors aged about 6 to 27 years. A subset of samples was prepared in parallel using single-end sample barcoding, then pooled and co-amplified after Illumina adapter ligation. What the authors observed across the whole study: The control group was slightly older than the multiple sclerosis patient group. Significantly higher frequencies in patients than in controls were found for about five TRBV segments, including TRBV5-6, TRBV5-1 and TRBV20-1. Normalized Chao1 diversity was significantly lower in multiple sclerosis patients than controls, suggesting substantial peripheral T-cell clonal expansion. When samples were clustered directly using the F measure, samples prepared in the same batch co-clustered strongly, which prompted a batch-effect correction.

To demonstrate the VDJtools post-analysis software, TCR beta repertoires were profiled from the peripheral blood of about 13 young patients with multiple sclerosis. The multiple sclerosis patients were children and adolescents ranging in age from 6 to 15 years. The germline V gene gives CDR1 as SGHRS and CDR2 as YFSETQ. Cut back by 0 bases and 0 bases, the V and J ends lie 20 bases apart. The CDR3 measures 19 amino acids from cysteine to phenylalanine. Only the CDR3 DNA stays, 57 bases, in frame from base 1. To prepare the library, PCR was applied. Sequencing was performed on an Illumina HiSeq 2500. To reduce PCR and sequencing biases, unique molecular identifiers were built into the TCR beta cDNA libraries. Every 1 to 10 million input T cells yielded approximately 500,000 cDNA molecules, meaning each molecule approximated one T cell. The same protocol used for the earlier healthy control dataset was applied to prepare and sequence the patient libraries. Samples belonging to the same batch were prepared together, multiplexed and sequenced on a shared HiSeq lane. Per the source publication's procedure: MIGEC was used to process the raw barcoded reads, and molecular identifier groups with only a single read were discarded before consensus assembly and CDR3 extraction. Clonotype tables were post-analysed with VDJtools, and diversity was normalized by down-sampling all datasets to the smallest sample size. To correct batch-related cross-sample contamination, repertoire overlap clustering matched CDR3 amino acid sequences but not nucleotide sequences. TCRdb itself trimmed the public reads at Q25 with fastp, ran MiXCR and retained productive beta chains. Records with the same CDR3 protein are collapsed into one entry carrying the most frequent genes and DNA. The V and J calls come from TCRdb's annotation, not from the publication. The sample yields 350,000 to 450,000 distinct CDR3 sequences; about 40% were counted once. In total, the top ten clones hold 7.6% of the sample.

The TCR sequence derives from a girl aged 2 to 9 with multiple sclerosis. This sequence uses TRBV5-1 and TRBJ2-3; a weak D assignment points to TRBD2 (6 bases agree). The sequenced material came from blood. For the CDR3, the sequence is CASSLAVSRDFPSTDTQYF. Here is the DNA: TGCGCCAGCAGCTTGGCGGTATCTAGGGACTTCCCTAGCACAGATACGCAGTATTTT.